The rows below give T cell receptor beta chains drawn from one sample of a study of CD8 T cells in ankylosing spondylitis. TCRdb reanalysed the 5' RACE reads using MiXCR and keeps one entry per CDR3 protein. The profile covers 200,000 to 250,000 distinct CDR3 sequences, with about 10% appearing a single time and roughly 2.5% taken by the ten largest. The sequencing input was blood, either unsorted or a sorted T cell fraction (not recorded which). The receptors originated from a male donor with ankylosing spondylitis or in good health (not recorded which). Each CDR3 is given with its conserved first and last residue. The D gene is left open where the match is weak. The size field is filled for only some rows; it gives once, few, many or a size class.

cdr3_aa cdr3_nt j_call clone_size v_call d_call
CASSQDLMIGSIQETQYF TGTGCCAGCAGCCAAGATCTTATGATAGGAAGCATCCAAGAGACCCAGTACTTC TRBJ2-5 many TRBV3-1 -
CASRPSGRSYEQYF TGTGCCAGCAGACCTAGCGGGAGGTCCTACGAGCAGTACTTC TRBJ2-7 many TRBV28 TRBD2
CASSRLLQREARLYEQYF TGTGCCAGCAGCCGCCTACTTCAGCGGGAGGCCCGATTGTACGAGCAGTACTTC TRBJ2-7 many TRBV3-1 TRBD2
CASSQDGGVSTF TGTGCCAGCAGCCAAGATGGAGGGGTTTCCACCTTC TRBJ1-2 - TRBV4-2 -
CASNTRGGWYGYTF TGTGCCAGCAACACGCGCGGGGGTTGGTATGGCTACACCTTC TRBJ1-2 - TRBV7-2 -
CANSDSFLTDTQYF TGTGCCAACTCCGACAGTTTTCTCACAGATACGCAGTATTTT TRBJ2-3 many TRBV6-1 -
CASSKVAGDYTF TGTGCCAGCAGCAAAGTCGCGGGAGACTACACCTTC TRBJ1-2 many TRBV21-1 -
CASSPGQKSYEQYF TGTGCCAGCTCACCGGGACAGAAGAGCTACGAGCAGTACTTC TRBJ2-7 - TRBV18 TRBD1
CSASIGAANTEAFF TGCAGTGCTAGTATAGGCGCAGCCAACACTGAAGCTTTCTTT TRBJ1-1 many TRBV20-1 -
CASSSGQGGIEQYF TGCGCCAGCAGCTCTGGACAGGGAGGAATCGAGCAGTACTTC TRBJ2-7 - TRBV5-1 TRBD1
CASSLAGQGARYGYTF TGTGCCAGCAGCTTAGCCGGACAGGGGGCAAGATATGGCTACACCTTC TRBJ1-2 - TRBV13 TRBD1
CASTPGTSGELFF TGTGCCAGCACCCCGGGGACCTCCGGGGAGCTGTTTTTT TRBJ2-2 many TRBV13 -
CASSLAGLASETQYF TGTGCCAGCAGCTTAGCGGGACTAGCATCCGAGACCCAGTACTTC TRBJ2-5 many TRBV7-6 TRBD2
CAGSPEVGRGTEAFF TGTGCCGGCAGCCCCGAAGTGGGCAGAGGGACTGAAGCTTTCTTT TRBJ1-1 - TRBV7-2 -
CSADTGTGLNQPQHF TGCAGTGCAGACACCGGGACAGGGTTAAATCAGCCCCAGCATTTT TRBJ1-5 many TRBV20-1 TRBD1
CASSLASGNGNEQYF TGTGCCAGCAGCTTAGCCTCCGGAAATGGCAACGAGCAGTACTTC TRBJ2-7 few TRBV7-2 -
CSVDRQGIGNYGYTF TGCAGCGTTGACAGACAGGGCATCGGCAACTATGGCTACACCTTC TRBJ1-2 many TRBV29-1 TRBD1
CASSQSPTSSEQYF TGTGCCAGCAGCCAAAGCCCGACTAGCAGCGAGCAGTACTTC TRBJ2-7 few TRBV3-1 TRBD2
CASSRQDPSNQPQHF TGTGCCAGCAGTAGACAGGACCCTAGCAATCAGCCCCAGCATTTT TRBJ1-5 many TRBV12-3/TRBV12-4 -
CASSLRGAATYNSPLHF TGTGCCAGCAGCTTAAGAGGGGCCGCGACCTATAATTCACCCCTCCACTTT TRBJ1-6 - TRBV7-2 -
CASSLSPRGGTGELFF TGTGCCAGCAGTTTATCGCCGAGGGGAGGTACCGGGGAGCTGTTTTTT TRBJ2-2 - TRBV27 -
CASSSEYYEQYF TGTGCCAGCAGTTCCGAATACTACGAGCAGTACTTC TRBJ2-7 few TRBV7-9 -
CASSFEQPGELFF TGCGCCAGCAGCTTCGAACAGCCCGGGGAGCTGTTTTTT TRBJ2-2 many TRBV5-1 -
CASSPTDSRGKLFF TGTGCCAGCAGTCCCACCGACAGCAGAGGAAAACTGTTTTTT TRBJ1-4 many TRBV12-3/TRBV12-4 -
CASSADRAATDTQYF TGTGCCAGCAGTGCGGACAGGGCGGCCACAGATACGCAGTATTTT TRBJ2-3 many TRBV2 TRBD1
CASSSQGPLFGTGELFF TGCGCCAGCAGCTCCCAGGGTCCCCTATTTGGGACCGGGGAGCTGTTTTTT TRBJ2-2 - TRBV5-1 -
CSAREISGNTIYF TGCAGTGCTCGTGAGATCTCTGGAAACACCATATATTTT TRBJ1-3 - TRBV20-1 -
CASSGSGSSYNEQFF TGTGCCAGCAGCGGTAGCGGCAGCTCCTACAATGAGCAGTTCTTC TRBJ2-1 few TRBV7-9 -
CASSPLGTASSYEQYF TGTGCCAGCAGCCCGCTAGGGACCGCTAGCTCCTACGAGCAGTACTTC TRBJ2-7 many TRBV12-3/TRBV12-4 -
CASSFPNQGKYF TGTGCCAGCAGCTTCCCAAACCAGGGAAAGTACTTC TRBJ2-7 - TRBV7-9 -
CASRGRLKGNNEQFF TGTGCCAGCAGAGGCCGGCTTAAGGGGAACAATGAGCAGTTCTTC TRBJ2-1 - TRBV6-1 -
CASSLSPPGNEQFF TGTGCCAGCAGTTTAAGCCCACCGGGGAATGAGCAGTTCTTC TRBJ2-1 many TRBV12-3/TRBV12-4 -
CASSQDRTQYF TGCGCCAGCAGCCAAGATCGGACGCAGTATTTT TRBJ2-3 - TRBV4-1 -
CATSGTRATNEKLFF TGTGCCACCAGCGGCACGCGAGCAACTAATGAAAAACTGTTTTTT TRBJ1-4 few TRBV15 -
CASSPSDSTSTSGNTIYF TGTGCCAGCTCACCCTCTGACAGCACATCTACCTCTGGAAACACCATATATTTT TRBJ1-3 many TRBV18 -
CATSTPGVLGYTF TGTGCCACCAGTACACCAGGGGTCCTGGGCTACACCTTC TRBJ1-2 - TRBV15 -
CSARGQLNTEAFF TGCAGTGCTAGAGGACAGTTGAACACTGAAGCTTTCTTT TRBJ1-1 many TRBV20-1 -
CAISEAKSGRIIGGEQFF TGTGCCATCAGTGAGGCGAAGAGCGGGAGGATTATCGGCGGGGAGCAGTTCTTC TRBJ2-1 - TRBV10-3 TRBD2
CASSLGPIDTGELFF TGTGCCAGCAGTTTAGGACCGATTGACACCGGGGAGCTGTTTTTT TRBJ2-2 many TRBV12-3/TRBV12-4 -
CASSLDGTRPETQYF TGCGCCAGCAGCTTGGACGGGACACGTCCGGAGACCCAGTACTTC TRBJ2-5 - TRBV5-1 -
CASSLVLAGVSEQFF TGTGCCAGCAGCTTAGTTCTAGCGGGAGTCAGTGAGCAGTTCTTC TRBJ2-1 many TRBV7-8 TRBD2